This T cell receptor beta chain was retrieved from a study of T cell responses to AZD1222 COVID-19 vaccine. Study results and limitations: Regions left unmutated in variants are reportedly the target of nearly half of spike-specific TCRs. Spike-specific TCR breadth and depth went up after people got two AZD1222 doses. Among those given AZD1222, only 5 to 7 were seropositive at baseline.

Libraries were prepared by immunoSEQ multiplex PCR; TCRdb keeps only in-frame clonotypes and omits some of them. The top ten hold 6.5% of the sample, which has over 95,000 clones, around 88% seen once. Trimming stripped 6 bases from V and 3 bases from J, with 9 bases between. Germline CDR1 ENHRY, CDR2 SYGVKD. This CDR3 region has 13 residues. Of note for this clone: What it binds is unknown.

Sequencing used peripheral blood, obtained 28 days after the second AZD1222 dose. This TCR came from an adult who received the AZD1222 COVID-19 vaccine. The J gene is TRBJ1-5, the V gene TRBV10-3; D is undetermined. In nucleotides, the CDR3 is TGTGCCATCAGAGGCACCGACAATCAGCCCCAGCATTTT. It translates to CAIRGTDNQPQHF.